Here is one T cell receptor (beta chain) with its context. The antigen it binds to is not known. Base-call qualities are not available, and no considerably larger clone is one nucleotide away. Library method: the immunoSEQ multiplex PCR assay. The multiplex PCR relied on a mix of 60 forward primers for TCR Vbeta segments and 13 reverse primers for TCR Jbeta segments. Amplification of the CDR3 region of rearranged TCR beta genes was performed with a multiplex PCR assay on genomic DNA. On the Illumina HiSeq System, the amplified TCR beta libraries were sequenced as 87-base-pair reads. The study's processing was this. In a later analysis, some 80 million unique TCR beta chains were counted across the approximately 640 repertoires, and roughly 10 million of these chains were shared by at least two donors. A nearest-neighbor algorithm error-corrected the raw reads and collapsed the reads into unique sequences, merging closely related sequences to remove PCR and sequencing errors. V, D and J gene segments were assigned by aligning CDR3 sequences to IMGT reference sequences. For a sequence to be retained, at least a six-nucleotide match to both a V gene segment and a J gene segment was required. Rearrangements were classified as productive when the CDR3 lacked stop codons and remained in frame with V and J, and all other rearrangements were classified as non-productive. CDR3 was defined according to IMGT convention as the region running from the second conserved V-encoded cysteine to the conserved J-encoded phenylalanine. The earlier analysis of some 580 of the donors excluded any sequence lacking an unambiguous match to a single V gene segment. In an earlier analysis of approximately 590 of the donors, a V segment was called functional when productive rearrangements were above 56.7%, and segregating when the standard deviation between donors exceeded 5%. A statistical classification framework was built for diagnosing cytomegalovirus status from the catalog of TCR beta chain sequences. In a later analysis, TCR nucleotide sequences were compared against IMGT/GENE-DB human TR gene sequences so that V and J genes could be assigned. Using the TCRdist pipeline, a later analysis assigned CDR3 sequences along with most-parsimonious VDJ recombination scenarios. A later analysis defined each TCR beta chain by its CDR3 amino acid sequence plus V-gene family, and excluded reads lacking a unique V-gene family. In a later analysis, around 650 highly shared, low-generation-probability nucleotide sequences were removed to address suspected cross-contamination and a sequencing artifact. In a later analysis, a clonal expansion index was calculated for each public chain from normalized within-repertoire ranks of inferred template counts. A later analysis computed generation probabilities with a VDJ recombination model fitted to out-of-frame rearrangements, and checked the results against IGoR. A later analysis scored TCR-TCR, TCR-HLA and TCR-CMV co-occurrence with hypergeometric tests, applying a repertoire-size bias correction to TCR pairs. To estimate false discovery rates, a later analysis permuted the HLA or CMV assignments 20 times. In a later analysis, co-occurring TCRs were grouped with DBSCAN, and TCRdist sequence similarity was added when clustering was performed within HLA-allele-positive subsets. Repertoires with fewer than 30,000 or more than 120,000 public chains were left out of co-occurrence clustering, as were five repertoires with anomalous nucleotide sharing. The clones in this table, taken by TCRdb from immuneACCESS, are in-frame only. Not every clone is retained; where verified, under half of the shortfall comes from an unresolved V gene, and the cause of the rest is unknown. V, J and clone size derive from that table, while D and trimming were established from the DNA sequence. In all, the sample holds some 130,000 clones, and around 70% of those were seen once. The ten biggest clones cover 6% to 8% of the sample.

The CDR3 numbers 16 residues from cysteine through phenylalanine. Solely the CDR3 DNA is kept, with 48 bases framed from the first base. V lost 6 bases and J lost 2 bases, and the count of bases not matched to a germline gene is 8. The germline V gene sets CDR1 to MDHEN and CDR2 to SYDVKM. The data are from a study of cytomegalovirus exposure and HLA in healthy donors (dated 2017 in TCRdb). Regarding the complete study: In an earlier analysis of around 540 of the donors, 276 Gb of sequence data and 90 million to 120 million unique TCR beta sequences from about 180 million T cells were reported. Approximately 300 gigabases of sequencing data and around 85 million unique TCR sequences made up an early release that covered 500 to 650 HLA-typed donors. Among the roughly 380 genotyped donors, around 81% belonged to the genetic ancestry cluster associated with self-reported Caucasian donors. The study was designed to test whether signatures of past pathogen exposure could be identified by cataloging public T cell receptors. The T cell repertoires of 670 or so subjects were profiled by immunosequencing and related to cytomegalovirus serostatus. A separate validation cohort of 100 to 150 different subjects was used in addition to the roughly 700-subject first cohort. The study combined high-throughput TCR immunosequencing, statistical association of individual TCRs with disease status, and machine learning to predict cytomegalovirus infection status. A later analysis re-examined previously published TCR beta repertoires from just over 650 donors and added high-resolution HLA genotyping to investigate patterns of TCR occurrence. Rather than using new phenotypic data, the later analysis identified candidate immune exposures from TCR beta sequences and from how often those sequences occurred across donors. In an earlier analysis of about 590 of the donors, high-throughput TCR beta sequencing was used to judge whether each TCR beta V gene segment behaved as functional or pseudogenic. Donor age, sex, ethnicity and CMV serostatus were compiled together with the repertoire data. Genome-wide SNP genotypes for about 65% of the 666 donors were used in a later genetic analysis, which treated that subset as a discovery cohort. Every repertoire in the discovery cohort had been generated on one and the same sequencing platform. HLA typing included class I and class II loci at four-digit resolution. Typing coverage differed by locus: A, B, C, DRB1 and DQB1 were typed in roughly 620-640 donors, DQA1 in 500 to 550, DPA1 in 600 to 610, and DPB1 in around 440. Roughly 5 DR-DQ haplotypes were handled as single units for association and clustering, since linkage in the cohort was strong. Across some 400 genotyped donors of the cohort, an average of about 250,000 unique TCR beta nucleotide sequences per donor were sequenced, and 15% to 20% of those sequences were non-productive. Beyond this particular receptor, the publication reports: A group of highly shared sequence variants was considered likely to be a technical artifact of the sequencing pipeline. Compared with equally common non-associated chains, HLA-associated TCR beta chains in a later analysis were more clonally expanded and had lower generation probabilities. CMV serostatus was the only immune exposure information available for the cohort. In a later analysis, TCR association rates were found to vary across HLA loci, with the most associated TCRs seen for DRB1 alleles and the fewest for HLA-C alleles. A further reported finding was that TCR beta sequences accurately predicted the HLA-A and HLA-B alleles for most subjects in the first cohort. This cohort had only TCR beta chains sequenced, and the lack of alpha or paired-chain data limited which features could be detected. Presence/absence analyses assumed roughly uniform sequencing depth across donors, an assumption that may not hold. At a false discovery rate of 0.05, a later analysis linked 16,951 TCR beta sequences to specific HLA alleles. Broadly in line with IMGT annotations, most TCR beta V segments showed up in productive rearrangements about 87% or about 30% of the time in an earlier analysis of 450 to 750 of the donors. Most TCR sequences were observed very rarely across donors, whereas some public TCRs were present in many individuals. In a later analysis, most CMV-associated TCR beta chains were found to appear HLA-restricted, with HLA associations seemingly driven largely by CMV exposure. When HLA alleles, especially DR and DQ, strongly co-occurred, TCR associations were difficult to assign to individual alleles. Three of the identified cytomegalovirus-associated TCR beta chains were confirmed in vitro to be specific for cytomegalovirus antigens. It was suggested by the authors that the approach could potentially be generalized to other disease states and immunological phenotypes. In a later genetic analysis, fewer N-insertions in productive TCRs were reported among donors in an Asian-associated ancestry cluster than the roughly 710-donor mean. HLA typing was unavailable for some donors at each locus, so association tests used only the typed subset. In a later analysis, several top co-occurrence clusters were reported to appear linked to parvovirus B19, influenza, CMV and Epstein-Barr virus. Because counts were too low, about 18 rarely observed V segments, including chromosome 9 orphons, were left out of the earlier analysis of roughly 600 of the donors. The classifier was reported to diagnose cytomegalovirus status with high specificity and sensitivity in both the original and validation cohorts. Some IMGT-functional V segments, including TRBV6-2 and TRBV6-3, could not be told apart with the 87-base-pair reads, so those segments were excluded. V-gene and J-gene trimming of TCR beta chains was associated with a missense DCLRE1C variant in a later genetic analysis, and the association was replicated in an independent cohort. A total of 150 to 200 TCR beta chains were listed by the study as associated with cytomegalovirus. Correlated functional status among segregating V segments might be attributable to linkage disequilibrium, but an unknown experimental factor could not be ruled out.

The cohort consisted of 600 or so healthy bone marrow donors. At the time of sampling, all cohort members were nominally healthy, though unrecorded immune exposures were likely present. The donor tested CMV seronegative and was one of the 352 seronegative cohort members. A peripheral blood sample was collected from each donor, and TCR beta sequencing was performed on peripheral blood mononuclear cells. The Qiagen DNeasy Blood Extraction Kit was used to extract genomic DNA from the blood cell samples. The sequence joins TRBV28 to TRBJ2-5, and 11 junctional nucleotides match TRBD1. The clonotype comes from a male donor in good health and CMV-seronegative. The material sequenced was PBMCs. Read as DNA, the sequence is TGTGCCAGCAGCCAAGGGACAGGGGGGAGGCAAGAGACCCAGTACTTC. Protein translation: CASSQGTGGRQETQYF.